The 18 T cell receptor beta chains in this list originate from one sample, sequenced in a study of cytomegalovirus exposure and HLA in healthy donors. 13 Jbeta primers and 60 Vbeta primers were used for the PCR. Repertoires were generated with immunoSEQ multiplex PCR, while TCRdb's copy carries only in-frame clones and drops some. The repertoire holds 200,000 to 250,000 clones, with about 83% as singletons. The sequencing sample was made of PBMCs. Receptor source: a human donor in good health.

J is TRBJ2-3 and V is TRBV6-1, with TRBD1 identical over 7 bases. CDR1 and CDR2 (germline): MNHNS, SASEGT. V shed 2 bases, J shed 2 bases, and the junction held 7 bases outside the gene matches. The CDR3 has 16 amino acids. Here the CDR3 reads CASSEFYRGNTDTQYF. The DNA for the CDR3 is TGTGCCAGCAGTGAATTTTACAGGGGCAACACAGATACGCAGTATTTT.

The DNA of the CDR3 is TGTGCCAGCACCGAACAAGAGGGACAGGGCTACGAGCAGTACTTC. It yields the protein CASTEQEGQGYEQYF. The V and J genes are TRBV7-9 and TRBJ2-7; 9 bases line up with TRBD1. V was pared by 7 bases and J by 3 bases, with 10 bases of the junction left unmatched. Germline V gene sequence: CDR1 SEHNR, CDR2 FQNEAQ (reference sequence). The CDR3 loop spans 15 amino acids.

The J gene is TRBJ2-7, the V gene TRBV6-6; D not certain. The V gene lost 6 bases and the J gene lost 2 bases, with 8 bases spanning the gap. The germline V gene encodes CDR1 MNHNY and CDR2 SVGAGI (reference sequence). This CDR3 region has 12 residues. The CDR3 region has the DNA TGTGCCAGCAGCCCAACAGCCTACGAGCAGTACTTC. This codes for CASSPTAYEQYF.

The CDR3 DNA follows: TGTGCCAGCAGCTTGTCAGGGCAACTGTTTTTT. It specifies CASSLSGQLFF. J is TRBJ1-4 and V is TRBV5-8; a possible D gene is TRBD1 (5 bases). The CDR3 sequence is 11 residues long. Per germline, CDR1 SGHTS and CDR2 YDEGEE. V was cut by 1 base and J by 12 bases, with 7 bases left in between.

V gene TRBV19 combines with J gene TRBJ1-5; D may be TRBD1 (6 bases). Between the trimmed V and J ends, which lost 9 bases and 6 bases, there was a span of 21 bases. The V gene's germline CDR1 is LNHDA and CDR2 SQIVND (reference sequence). The CDR3 has 15 amino acids. The CDR3: CASSRAGEVRQPQHF. Written as DNA, the CDR3 is TGTGCCAGCTCTCGTGCAGGGGAAGTACGTCAGCCCCAGCATTTT.

This clone was detected only once. V is TRBV2 and J is TRBJ1-2; no definite D call. This CDR3 is built from 13 residues. V lost 6 bases and J 10 bases, leaving 18 bases between the germline ends. Germline values: CDR1 SNHLY, CDR2 FYNNEI. CDR3 coding DNA: TGTGCCAGCAGCGGGGAGAGGGAACAACTCTACACCTTC. This codes for CASSGEREQLYTF.

The chain recombines TRBV2 with TRBJ1-2; D not certain. The CDR3 loop spans 12 amino acids. V was cut by 6 bases and J by 10 bases, with 15 bases left in between. Germline-derived CDR1 and CDR2 are SNHLY and FYNNEI. CDR3: CASRKAQWVYTF. In DNA form, the CDR3 reads TGTGCCAGCAGGAAAGCGCAGTGGGTCTACACCTTC.

This clone was recorded only once. J is TRBJ1-2 and V is TRBV28; 9 bases fit TRBD1. Germline V gene sequence: CDR1 MDHEN, CDR2 SYDVKM. With 7 bases clipped from V and 2 bases from J, the junction kept 5 bases outside the gene matches. The CDR3 sequence is 14 residues long. The CDR3 nucleotides are TGTGCCAGCACCTGGACAGGGGCGAACTATGGCTACACCTTC. Translated, it gives CASTWTGANYGYTF.

This chain joins TRBV27 and TRBJ2-3, with TRBD2 matching 13 bases. In germline, CDR1 is MNHEY, CDR2 SMNVEV (reference sequence). This CDR3 spans 19 amino acids. V was pared by 0 bases and J by 4 bases, with 10 bases of the junction left unmatched. The CDR3 nucleotides read TGTGCCAGCAGTTTATCAGGGGTAGGGGGACTAGCGGGACCAGATACGCAGTATTTT. This translates into CASSLSGVGGLAGPDTQYF.

This chain uses TRBV15 with TRBJ1-1, with D perhaps matching TRBD1 (5 bases). The CDR3 extends over 13 amino acids. Trimming removed 7 bases at V and 4 bases at J, with 13 bases between. CDR1 LNHNV and CDR2 YYDKDF come from the germline V gene (reference sequence). In nucleotides, the CDR3 is TGTGCCACCACGCGGGGGACCGCCACTGAAGCTTTCTTT. It specifies CATTRGTATEAFF.

This chain uses TRBV10-3 with TRBJ1-3, with a tentative D call TRBD1 (6 bases). Germline V lookup: CDR1 ENHRY, CDR2 SYGVKD. The CDR3 spans 17 residues. The V end lost 2 bases, the J end lost 0 bases, and 14 bases lay between the germline ends. The CDR3 reads CAISEPHLTGSGNTIYF. The CDR3 bases are TGTGCCATCAGTGAGCCCCACTTGACAGGCTCTGGAAACACCATATATTTT.

The chain uses TRBV6-1 and TRBJ1-1, with D tentatively TRBD1 (6 bases). This CDR3 is 13 amino acids long. The V gene lost 8 bases and the J gene lost 0 bases, with 10 bases spanning the gap. The germline gives CDR1 MNHNS, CDR2 SASEGT. The CDR3: CASRGHLNTEAFF. In nucleotides, the CDR3 is TGTGCCAGCCGGGGACACTTGAACACTGAAGCTTTCTTT.

The chain uses TRBV5-1 and TRBJ2-1; 11 nucleotides line up with TRBD1. CDR3 length equals 16 residues. With V trimmed by 4 bases and J by 1 base, 4 bases remained unmatched. CDR1 is SGHRS and CDR2 is YFSETQ in the germline V gene. The DNA for the CDR3 is TGCGCCAGCAGCCCCGGACAGGGGGCGTCCTACAATGAGCAGTTCTTC. Its protein is CASSPGQGASYNEQFF.

The chain employs TRBV21-1 and TRBJ2-3; the table's D call, TRBD2, was not checked against the DNA. TRBV21-1 is marked as a pseudogene. CDR3 size: 17 residues. The CDR3 is CASRPKLGGGNTDTQYF. The CDR3 bases are TGTGCCAGCCGCCCGAAGCTGGGAGGAGGGAACACAGATACGCAGTATTTT.

CDR3 region: CAPGGLGNQPQHF. The CDR3 DNA is TGTGCTCCAGGGGGCTTGGGGAATCAGCCCCAGCATTTT. This sequence joins TRBV9 and TRBJ1-5, with 8 bases that match TRBD1. The CDR3 runs to 13 residues. Per germline, CDR1 SGDLS and CDR2 YYNGEE. The full variable domain, its missing parts supplied by reference TRBV9 and TRBJ1-5, is DSGVTQTPKHLITATGQRVTLRCSPRSGDLSVYWYQQSLDQGLQFLIQYYNGEERAKGNILERFSAQQFPDLHSELNLSSLELGDSALYFCAPGGLGNQPQHFGDGTRLSIL.

The genes are TRBV7-3 and TRBJ2-3; a possible D gene is TRBD2 (7 bases). CDR3 size: 19 residues. Germline V lookup: CDR1 SGHTA, CDR2 FQGTGA. Trimming removed 2 bases from V and 2 bases from J, with 23 bases in between. CDR3 region: CASSLGRAGATFTTDTQYF. In nucleotides, the CDR3 is TGTGCCAGCAGCTTAGGCCGGGCGGGGGCAACCTTCACCACAGATACGCAGTATTTT.

The rearrangement links TRBV25-1 to TRBJ2-7; D is unclear. The CDR3 has 16 amino acids. Trimming stripped 4 bases from V and 3 bases from J, with 19 bases between. Looked up from germline, CDR1 is MGHDK and CDR2 is SYGVNS. DNA of the CDR3: TGTGCCAGCAGTGGCACGCCCTCAATCGACTTCTACGAGCAGTACTTC. Translated: CASSGTPSIDFYEQYF.

J is TRBJ2-2 and V is TRBV19; TRBD1 matches 9 bases. With V trimmed by 0 bases and J by 0 bases, 5 bases remained unmatched. This CDR3 has 18 residues. The germline CDR1 and CDR2 sequences are LNHDA and SQIVND (reference sequence). CDR3 in DNA: TGTGCCAGTAGTATAGATTACAGGGGGCAAGCGAACACCGGGGAGCTGTTTTTT. This gives the protein CASSIDYRGQANTGELFF.